What follows are 18 T cell receptor beta chains derived from one specimen sequenced in a study of T-cell reconstitution after alpha-beta-depleted transplantation in children (TCRdb year 2016). Library preparation used PCR. TCRdb names Illumina HiSeq 2500 as the instrument used. TCR library preparation used molecular barcoding, with unique molecular identifiers applied to normalize quantification of the TCRbeta repertoire. TCRdb took the public reads, trimmed them with fastp at Q25, ran MiXCR for clone calling and kept in-frame beta chains. Each record represents a unique CDR3 protein, reported with the most common genes and DNA among its rows. This sample lists about 400,000 distinct CDR3 sequences; over 20% were detected once. The top ten constitute about 3.8% of the sample. Specimen: PBMCs from the stem cell graft donor, collected from the stem cell graft. These receptors were taken from a human donor who donated a stem cell graft to a child with acute myeloid leukemia.

This clonotype was detected a few times. The V gene is TRBV29-1, the J gene TRBJ2-7, with D unclear. The CDR3 loop spans 14 amino acids. In germline, CDR1 is SQVTM, CDR2 ANQGSEA. V was pared by 4 bases and J by 2 bases, with 15 bases between. DNA for the CDR3: TGCAGCGTTGTTTCTTACGTCCCTACCTACGAGCAGTACTTC. Translating gives CSVVSYVPTYEQYF.

This clonotype was detected only a few times. V usage is TRBV4-2 and J usage is TRBJ2-5; the match to TRBD2 covers 14 bases. CDR3 length: 17 amino acids. Looked up from germline, CDR1 is LGHNA and CDR2 is YNFKEQ. V lost 2 bases to trimming and J lost 5 bases; unmatched junction nucleotides: 7. In DNA form, the CDR3 reads TGTGCCAGCAGCCAAATGGGACTAGCGGGAGATGCGGAGACCCAGTACTTC. This sequence encodes CASSQMGLAGDAETQYF.

V is TRBV5-1 and J is TRBJ2-7; weak D call: TRBD2 (5 bases). CDR3 length equals 15 residues. CDR1 and CDR2 from the germline V gene are SGHRS and YFSETQ. Trimming shortened V by 4 bases and J by 2 bases, and 16 bases separated the two germline ends. The CDR3 spells CASSAVAGYAYEQYF. CDR3 coding DNA: TGCGCCAGCAGCGCCGTTGCGGGCTACGCCTACGAGCAGTACTTC.

The chain employs TRBV7-8 and TRBJ2-6; TRBD1 is a possible D gene (5 bases). V dropped 1 base and J dropped 1 base, with 11 bases sitting between them. Per the germline V gene, CDR1 is SGHVS and CDR2 is FQNEAQ. The CDR3 totals 17 residues. The CDR3 nucleotides read TGTGCCAGCAGCTTAGTGGGCAGGGCATCTGGGGCCAACGTCCTGACTTTC. This codes for CASSLVGRASGANVLTF.

This clonotype was recorded a few times. The chain has TRBV4-2 and TRBJ1-1, with D maybe TRBD1 (5 bases). The CDR3 has 15 amino acids. Trimming stripped 0 bases from V and 1 base from J, with 9 bases between. From germline, CDR1 is LGHNA and CDR2 YNFKEQ. The CDR3 bases are TGTGCCAGCAGCCAAGATAGGACATCGAACACTGAAGCTTTCTTT. Protein product: CASSQDRTSNTEAFF.

The rearrangement links TRBV29-1 to TRBJ2-1; 10 bases match TRBD2. V shed 7 bases, J shed 7 bases, and the junction held 16 bases outside the gene matches. The CDR3 has 16 residues. Germline V gives CDR1 SQVTM, CDR2 ANQGSEA. CDR3 region: CSAAPTLAGVSNEQFF. As DNA, the CDR3 is TGCAGCGCCGCCCCAACTCTAGCGGGAGTGAGTAATGAGCAGTTCTTC.

This chain uses TRBV7-9 with TRBJ2-7, with D hard to call. The CDR3 runs to 14 residues. CDR1 SEHNR and CDR2 FQNEAQ come from the germline V gene (reference sequence). V lost 5 bases, J lost 3 bases, and 14 bases lay in between. The CDR3 DNA sequence: TGTGCCAGCAGCACCACCGCCAGGAACTACGAGCAGTACTTC. It codes for CASSTTARNYEQYF. The full variable domain, its missing parts supplied by reference TRBV7-9 and TRBJ2-7, is DTGVSQNPRHKITKRGQNVTFRCDPISEHNRLYWYRQTLGQGPEFLTYFQNEAQLEKSRLLSDRFSAERPKGSFSTLEIQRTEQGDSAMYLCASSTTARNYEQYFGPGTRLTVT.

This chain uses TRBV11-2 with TRBJ2-1, with TRBD2 matching 10 bases. This CDR3 spans 21 amino acids. Germline V gene sequence: CDR1 SGHAT, CDR2 FQNNGV. Trimming took 0 bases from V and 3 from J; bases not matched to a gene: 17. CDR3 in amino acids: CASSLDGGSLSSGGFYNEQFF. CDR3 nucleotide sequence: TGTGCCAGCAGCTTAGATGGGGGGAGCCTCTCTAGCGGGGGTTTCTACAATGAGCAGTTCTTC.

This clonotype was observed a single time. The chain uses TRBV4-1 and TRBJ2-1; TRBD1 matches 9 bases. Per germline, CDR1 MGHRA and CDR2 YSYEKL. The J segment lost 13 bases and the V segment lost 0 bases, leaving 10 bases of the junction unmatched. This CDR3 region has 15 residues. The CDR3 loop reads CASSQEYRTGVPQFF. CDR3 in DNA: TGCGCCAGCAGCCAAGAGTATAGGACAGGGGTCCCCCAGTTCTTC.

This clonotype showed up just a few times. The J gene is TRBJ2-7, the V gene TRBV29-1; the match to TRBD1 covers 9 bases. Trimming at V came to 6 bases and at J to 5 bases, leaving 5 bases not matched to a gene. The CDR3 is made up of 12 amino acids. CDR1 and CDR2 from the germline V gene are SQVTM and ANQGSEA. CDR3 nucleotides: TGCAGCGTGGACAGGGGACAAGACGAGCAGTACTTC. Translation: CSVDRGQDEQYF.

V usage is TRBV7-2 and J usage is TRBJ2-1, with D unresolved. There are 12 residues in the CDR3. The ends were cut back, 2 bases at V and 12 bases at J, with 11 bases in the middle. From germline, CDR1 is SGHTA and CDR2 FQGNSA. The CDR3 is CASSLNREWQFF. The CDR3 DNA sequence: TGTGCCAGCAGCTTAAATAGGGAATGGCAGTTCTTC.

V is TRBV5-6 and J is TRBJ1-1; D remains unclear. The CDR3 loop spans 14 amino acids. The V and J ends lost 3 bases and 1 base respectively, with 10 bases between them. CDR1 SGHDT and CDR2 YYEEEE come from the germline V gene. This chain's CDR3 is CASSSLGQNTEAFF. The DNA for the CDR3 is TGTGCCAGCAGCTCACTCGGGCAGAACACTGAAGCTTTCTTT.

This clonotype was seen repeatedly, ten times or more. The gene calls are TRBV20-1 and TRBJ1-1; a possible D gene is TRBD1 (6 bases). The CDR3 has 15 residues. Germline assignment: CDR1 DFQATT and CDR2 SNEGSKA (reference sequence). The V gene lost 2 bases and the J gene lost 6 bases, with 19 bases spanning the gap. CDR3 bases: TGCAGTGCTAGATCCTCCCGGACAGCAGGAGCTGAAGCTTTCTTT. Its protein is CSARSSRTAGAEAFF.

J is TRBJ2-7 and V is TRBV5-1, with TRBD2 matching over 9 bases. The CDR3 has 16 residues. CDR1 and CDR2 (germline): SGHRS, YFSETQ. J lost 2 bases, V lost 0 bases, and 6 bases had no gene match. Here the CDR3 reads CASSLGAPSGTYEQYF. The CDR3 DNA sequence: TGCGCCAGCAGCTTGGGGGCCCCTAGCGGGACCTACGAGCAGTACTTC.

This clonotype was detected ten times or more. The chain recombines TRBV29-1 with TRBJ2-3, with 8 bases that match TRBD1. The trim removed 4 bases at V and 2 bases at J, leaving 8 bases unmatched. The CDR3 runs 15 residues. Germline V lookup: CDR1 SQVTM, CDR2 ANQGSEA. The chain's CDR3 is CSVAPRDRITDTQYF. The CDR3 region has the DNA TGCAGCGTTGCCCCTCGGGACAGGATCACAGATACGCAGTATTTT.

The chain couples TRBV2 to TRBJ2-5, with D uncertain. CDR1 is SNHLY and CDR2 is FYNNEI in the germline V gene. V lost 2 bases and J 2 bases, leaving 9 bases between the germline ends. The CDR3 length is 14 residues. DNA of the CDR3: TGTGCCAGCAGTGAACGGCCAGTACAAGAGACCCAGTACTTC. Its translation: CASSERPVQETQYF. The variable domain in full, completed from reference TRBV2 and TRBJ2-5, reads EPEVTQTPSHQVTQMGQEVILRCVPISNHLYFYWYRQILGQKVEFLVSFYNNEISEKSEIFDDQFSVERPDGSNFTLKIRSTKLEDSAMYFCASSERPVQETQYFGPGTRLLVL.

Many counts were recorded for this clonotype. A junction boundary mismatches the germline segment, possibly from a read error. The chain uses TRBV20-1 and TRBJ2-1; TRBD2 might be the D (6 bases). Germline V gives CDR1 DFQATT, CDR2 SNEGSKA (reference sequence). This CDR3 is built from 15 residues. DNA for the CDR3: TGCAATGCTGGTAGCGGCCTCCTCCACGACAATGAGCAGTTCTTC. This gives the protein CNAGSGLLHDNEQFF.

This clonotype has only a few counts. The chain has TRBV10-3 and TRBJ2-2, with D unclear. CDR3 length: 15 residues. CDR1 ENHRY and CDR2 SYGVKD come from the germline V gene. V was cut by 0 bases and J by 4 bases, with 9 bases left in between. Written as DNA, the CDR3 is TGTGCCATCAGTGAGTCGTTGATGACCACCGGGGAGCTGTTTTTT. Encoded protein: CAISESLMTTGELFF.